The 29 T cell receptor beta chains below were found in one sample sequenced in a study of T cell responses to AZD1222 COVID-19 vaccine. Assay used: immunoSEQ multiplex PCR; TCRdb lists only in-frame clones, some missing. The sample includes around 180,000 clones, roughly 88% seen only once; the top ten take 0.45% to 0.55%. Material: peripheral blood, obtained on day 0 of AZD1222 vaccination. The receptors shown here come from an adult in good health.

CDR3 nucleotide sequence: TGTGCCAGCAGTACCGAACACCTAGGCTCCCGCGACAATGAGCAGTTCTTC. Protein product: CASSTEHLGSRDNEQFF. The chain uses TRBV6-7 and TRBJ2-1; D gene ambiguous. TRBV6-7 is assigned to the ORF class and has an uncertain function. Trimming took off 5 bases at V and 5 bases at J, with 22 bases between the two ends. The CDR3 has 17 amino acids.

The chain's CDR3 is CASSEGRGRLYGYTF. Written as DNA, the CDR3 is TGTGCCAGCAGTGAAGGGAGGGGGCGCCTCTATGGCTACACCTTC. The gene calls are TRBV6-1 and TRBJ1-2, with 7 bases aligning to TRBD1. Germline V gene lookup returns CDR1 MNHNS and CDR2 SASEGT. V shed 1 base and J 4 bases; nucleotides not matched to a gene: 6. The CDR3 totals 15 residues.

The chain carries TRBV11-3 and TRBJ2-3; TRBD1 or TRBD2 may be the D gene (5 bases each). CDR3 length: 18 amino acids. Germline CDR1 and CDR2: SGHNT and YENEEA. The V gene lost 0 bases and the J gene lost 0 bases, with 16 bases spanning the gap. The CDR3 sequence is CASSLDMGSGPSTDTQYF. The CDR3 DNA reads as TGTGCCAGCAGCTTAGATATGGGGTCGGGACCTAGCACAGATACGCAGTATTTT.

In nucleotides, the CDR3 is TGTGCCAGCAGCTCCTTCCGGGACAGGGAGCCCTACGAGCAGTACTTC. Protein product: CASSSFRDREPYEQYF. The chain recombines TRBV13 with TRBJ2-7, with 9 positions matching TRBD1. The V and J ends lost 4 bases and 2 bases, in that order; junction bases with no gene match: 9. The CDR3 is 16 amino acids. Germline-derived CDR1 and CDR2 are PRHDT and FYEKMQ (reference sequence).

The rearrangement links TRBV9 to TRBJ1-5; D gene unclear. The CDR3 extends over 14 amino acids. V lost 0 bases and J 7 bases, leaving 11 bases between the germline ends. From germline, CDR1 is SGDLS and CDR2 YYNGEE. The CDR3 region has the DNA TGTGCCAGCAGCGTAGGTTGGCTGGACCAGCCCCAGCATTTT. Translation: CASSVGWLDQPQHF.

This chain joins TRBV27 and TRBJ2-1, with 9 bases matching TRBD1. V gave up 6 bases and J gave up 6 bases; unmatched junction bases: 12. This CDR3 is built from 16 residues. The germline gives CDR1 MNHEY, CDR2 SMNVEV (reference sequence). CDR3 sequence reads: CASSPQPGQGSNEQFF. The CDR3 DNA is TGTGCCAGCAGCCCTCAACCGGGACAGGGTAGCAATGAGCAGTTCTTC.

The chain recombines TRBV27 with TRBJ2-7, with 7 bases identical to TRBD1. Germline assignment: CDR1 MNHEY and CDR2 SMNVEV (reference sequence). With 3 bases clipped from V and 4 bases from J, the junction kept 6 bases outside the gene matches. This CDR3 has 14 residues. CDR3 nucleotide sequence: TGTGCCAGCAGTTTTAGGGGGCAAAGGTACGAGCAGTACTTC. Translation: CASSFRGQRYEQYF.

This clone was seen a single time. This chain links TRBV6-5 with TRBJ2-6; D possibly matches TRBD1 or TRBD2 (5 bases each). The CDR3 has 16 residues. Germline CDR1 MNHEY, CDR2 SVGAGI. V dropped 4 bases and J dropped 2 bases, with 12 bases sitting between them. CDR3 protein: CASSSPGGPGANVLTF. The CDR3 DNA reads as TGTGCCAGCAGTTCCCCTGGGGGTCCTGGGGCCAACGTCCTGACTTTC.

The genes are TRBV24-1 and TRBJ1-4; TRBD1 is a possible D gene (6 bases). Germline V gives CDR1 KGHDR, CDR2 SFDVKD. This CDR3 spans 17 amino acids. The ends were cut back, 4 bases at V and 0 bases at J, with 14 bases in the middle. The CDR3 protein is CATSDAGRQATNEKLFF. The CDR3 DNA follows: TGTGCCACCAGTGACGCAGGCCGACAGGCAACTAATGAAAAACTGTTTTTT.

In its sample, this clone was seen once. V is TRBV20-1 and J is TRBJ1-5; D is perhaps TRBD1 (6 bases). V shed 3 bases and J shed 6 bases, with 24 bases lying between them. The germline V gene has CDR1 DFQATT and CDR2 SNEGSKA (reference sequence). CDR3 size: 17 residues. The CDR3 DNA reads TGCAGTGCTAGTGGGCTGGGCAGGGGATGGAGGAGTCAGCCCCAGCATTTT. It translates to CSASGLGRGWRSQPQHF.

The chain carries TRBV5-1 and TRBJ2-2, with 7 nucleotides matching TRBD1. Per germline, CDR1 SGHRS and CDR2 YFSETQ. This CDR3 spans 16 amino acids. J gave up 0 bases and V 3 bases, and 5 bases lay outside the gene matches. CDR3 sequence (DNA): TGCGCCAGCAGCTATCTCGGGACAGCGAACACCGGGGAGCTGTTTTTT. Encoded protein: CASSYLGTANTGELFF. The full variable domain, in which reference TRBV5-1 and TRBJ2-2 provide the parts outside the CDR3, is KAGVTQTPRYLIKTRGQQVTLSCSPISGHRSVSWYQQTPGQGLQFLFEYFSETQRNKGNFPGRFSGRQFSNSRSEMNVSTLELGDSALYLCASSYLGTANTGELFFGEGSRLTVL.

The chain carries TRBV19 and TRBJ1-2; 8 bases agree with TRBD1. Germline CDR1 and CDR2: LNHDA and SQIVND (reference sequence). The ends lost 5 bases at V and 6 bases at J; junction bases unmatched: 8. This CDR3 region has 14 residues. The CDR3 sequence is CASSQGTGADGYTF. Written as DNA, the CDR3 is TGTGCCAGTAGTCAAGGGACAGGTGCAGATGGCTACACCTTC.

This chain joins TRBV19 and TRBJ1-5; the match to TRBD1 covers 8 bases. V lost 2 bases and J lost 3; bases outside the gene matches: 6. The CDR3 sequence is 16 residues long. Germline V gene sequence: CDR1 LNHDA, CDR2 SQIVND (reference sequence). The CDR3 sequence is CASSILGQGTNQPQHF. The DNA for the CDR3 is TGTGCCAGTAGTATACTAGGACAGGGAACCAATCAGCCCCAGCATTTT.

The V gene is TRBV28, the J gene TRBJ2-5; weak D call: TRBD1 (5 bases). With 3 bases removed from V and 0 bases from J, the gap between germline ends came to 11 bases. The CDR3 is made up of 15 amino acids. Germline V gene sequence: CDR1 MDHEN, CDR2 SYDVKM. CDR3 DNA sequence: TGTGCCAGCAGTTTTTTAGACAGCCACCAAGAGACCCAGTACTTC. This encodes CASSFLDSHQETQYF. Full variable domain (missing parts from reference TRBV28 and TRBJ2-5): DVKVTQSSRYLVKRTGEKVFLECVQDMDHENMFWYRQDPGLGLRLIYFSYDVKMKEKGDIPEGYSVSREKKERFSLILESASTNQTSMYLCASSFLDSHQETQYFGPGTRLLVL.

V usage is TRBV4-3 and J usage is TRBJ1-5; D is unresolved. The V gene's germline CDR1 is LGHNA and CDR2 YSLEER. Trimming took off 0 bases at V and 5 bases at J, with 11 bases between the two ends. The CDR3 is 15 residues long. CDR3 sequence: CASSQDPGPHQPQHF. CDR3 coding DNA: TGCGCCAGCAGCCAAGATCCGGGCCCACATCAGCCCCAGCATTTT.

The rearrangement joins TRBV28 to TRBJ2-7; tentatively, D is TRBD2 (7 bases). This CDR3 contains 14 residues. Per the germline V gene, CDR1 is MDHEN and CDR2 is SYDVKM. The V and J ends lost 7 bases and 0 bases respectively, with 13 bases between them. CDR3 in amino acids: CASKGGGYSYEQYF. CDR3 in DNA: TGTGCCAGCAAAGGGGGGGGATACTCCTACGAGCAGTACTTC.

This rearrangement joins TRBV2 to TRBJ1-1, with 8 bases matching TRBD1. The CDR3 sequence is 16 residues long. Germline assignment: CDR1 SNHLY and CDR2 FYNNEI. V was pared by 3 bases and J by 0 bases, with 6 bases of the junction left unmatched. As DNA, the CDR3 is TGTGCCAGCAGTGATTGGACAGGGTTTATGAACACTGAAGCTTTCTTT. Protein product: CASSDWTGFMNTEAFF.

The CDR3 nucleotides are TGTGCCAGCAGTGCCGGCTCCCGGGGCGAGGGGAACACTGAAGCTTTCTTT. Its translation: CASSAGSRGEGNTEAFF. The V gene is TRBV27, the J gene TRBJ1-1; a possible D gene is TRBD1 (5 bases). The CDR3 covers 17 residues. Trimming removed 5 bases from V and 1 base from J, with 20 bases in between. Germline V lookup: CDR1 MNHEY, CDR2 SMNVEV (reference sequence).

This clone was observed once. Additional DNA sequences in this sample encode the identical CDR3. The chain carries TRBV11-2 and TRBJ1-2; D remains ambiguous. The V end lost 1 base, the J end lost 2 bases, and 5 bases lay between the germline ends. CDR1 SGHAT and CDR2 FQNNGV come from the germline V gene. CDR3 length: 13 residues. The CDR3: CASSLGQNYGYTF. CDR3 nucleotides: TGTGCCAGCAGCTTAGGGCAGAACTATGGCTACACCTTC.

This clone appeared a single time. The chain links TRBV9 to TRBJ2-6; D gene uncertain. The CDR3 totals 17 residues. Germline V gives CDR1 SGDLS, CDR2 YYNGEE. Trimming cost V 3 bases and J 0 bases, with 13 bases left between them. The CDR3 DNA is TGTGCCAGCAGCGGGGCTCCCTCAAGCTCTGGGGCCAACGTCCTGACTTTC. Its protein product is CASSGAPSSSGANVLTF.

This clone occurred once. The genes are TRBV6-4 and TRBJ1-2, with D possibly being TRBD1 (6 bases). The germline V and J ends were trimmed by 7 bases and 7 bases, with 16 bases remaining between them. Germline V gene data show CDR1 as MRHNA and CDR2 as SNTAGT. The CDR3 is 13 residues long. The CDR3 DNA reads TGTGCCAGCACGCAGGACAGAAACCTTGGCTACACCTTC. This codes for CASTQDRNLGYTF.

This clone was observed a single time. This chain links TRBV7-8 with TRBJ1-4, with D uncertain. This CDR3 has 15 residues. V lost 5 bases and J lost 5, with 15 bases in between. Germline CDR1 and CDR2: SGHVS and FQNEAQ. CDR3 loop: CASSPSRVLNEKLFF. In DNA form, the CDR3 reads TGTGCCAGCAGCCCGAGTCGAGTCCTCAATGAAAAACTGTTTTTT.

The chain recombines TRBV19 with TRBJ1-1, with 7 positions matching TRBD1. The CDR3 is 13 residues long. Germline trimming cut 5 bases from V and 4 bases from J; bases unmatched to any gene: 4. Germline V gene data show CDR1 as LNHDA and CDR2 as SQIVND (reference sequence). CDR3 sequence (DNA): TGTGCCAGTAGTTTCGGGACAGTCACTGAAGCTTTCTTT. The encoded protein is CASSFGTVTEAFF.

CDR3 coding DNA: TGTGCCAGCAGGTCGGACAGGGGGCCGAACACTGAAGCTTTCTTT. It codes for CASRSDRGPNTEAFF. V is TRBV6-5 and J is TRBJ1-1; TRBD1 aligns across 11 bases. The V and J ends lost 6 bases and 1 base, in that order; junction bases with no gene match: 4. The germline CDR1 and CDR2 sequences are MNHEY and SVGAGI. The CDR3 has 15 amino acids.

The V call is TRBV4-3, the J call TRBJ2-2; the match to TRBD1 covers 7 bases. CDR1 LGHNA and CDR2 YSLEER come from the germline V gene. The CDR3 has 17 amino acids. The J segment lost 0 bases and the V segment lost 4 bases, leaving 8 bases of the junction unmatched. CDR3 DNA sequence: TGCGCCAGCAGCCCAGGGGGACGGACCCCGAACACCGGGGAGCTGTTTTTT. This translates into CASSPGGRTPNTGELFF.

This chain connects TRBV28 to TRBJ2-3; D not certain. Germline CDR1 MDHEN, CDR2 SYDVKM. Deletions cut 5 bases from V and 3 bases from J, with 12 bases between. The CDR3 has 14 amino acids. CDR3 DNA sequence: TGTGCCAGCAGTCCGGGCTCGGGTACAGATACGCAGTATTTT. Amino acid sequence: CASSPGSGTDTQYF.

This chain links TRBV10-3 with TRBJ1-1; D ambiguous. The CDR3 runs 13 residues. Germline-derived CDR1 and CDR2 are ENHRY and SYGVKD. V dropped 3 bases and J dropped 5 bases, with 10 bases sitting between them. The CDR3 DNA reads TGTGCCATCAGTGAAGTGGTAGGGACTGAAGCTTTCTTT. Its translation: CAISEVVGTEAFF.

The chain links TRBV4-3 to TRBJ1-1; D unresolved. Germline V lookup: CDR1 LGHNA, CDR2 YSLEER. The V and J ends lost 1 base and 1 base respectively, with 10 bases between them. The CDR3 runs 15 residues. The CDR3 sequence: CASSQGRASNTEAFF. DNA of the CDR3: TGCGCCAGCAGCCAAGGACGGGCCTCGAACACTGAAGCTTTCTTT.

The chain employs TRBV28 and TRBJ1-1, with a tentative D call TRBD1 (6 bases). CDR1 is MDHEN, CDR2 SYDVKM, per germline. This CDR3 spans 14 amino acids. V was shortened by 4 bases and J by 1 base, with 10 bases between the two germline ends. CDR3 bases: TGTGCCAGCAGTTCCGGGACACCGAACACTGAAGCTTTCTTT. Its protein product is CASSSGTPNTEAFF.